Included here is one TCR beta chain sequence, with context. Its specificity is not known. Profiled with immunoSEQ multiplex PCR; TCRdb holds only in-frame clones, not every one. The sample has approximately 2.3 million clones, approximately 95% seen once. The sample comes from a study of shared clonotypes between healthy human individuals. Study observations and caveats: An anticipated effect of sequencing depth on clonotype sharing among donors was recognized.

The CDR3 totals 13 residues. CDR1 and CDR2 (germline): WNHNN, SYGVQD (reference sequence). The germline V and J ends were trimmed by 4 bases and 4 bases, with 8 bases remaining between them. The TCR originated in a man between 18 and 35 years old in good health. Some clones in this sample may be carry-over from other donors' samples. This chain joins TRBV10-1 and TRBJ1-5; perhaps TRBD1 as D (5 bases). The specimen sequenced was naive CD4+ T cells from PBMCs. Indicated subset: CD45RA+ positively selected. In DNA form, the CDR3 reads TGCGCCAGCAGTGTCGGGACGAATCAGCCCCAGCATTTT. It translates to CASSVGTNQPQHF.